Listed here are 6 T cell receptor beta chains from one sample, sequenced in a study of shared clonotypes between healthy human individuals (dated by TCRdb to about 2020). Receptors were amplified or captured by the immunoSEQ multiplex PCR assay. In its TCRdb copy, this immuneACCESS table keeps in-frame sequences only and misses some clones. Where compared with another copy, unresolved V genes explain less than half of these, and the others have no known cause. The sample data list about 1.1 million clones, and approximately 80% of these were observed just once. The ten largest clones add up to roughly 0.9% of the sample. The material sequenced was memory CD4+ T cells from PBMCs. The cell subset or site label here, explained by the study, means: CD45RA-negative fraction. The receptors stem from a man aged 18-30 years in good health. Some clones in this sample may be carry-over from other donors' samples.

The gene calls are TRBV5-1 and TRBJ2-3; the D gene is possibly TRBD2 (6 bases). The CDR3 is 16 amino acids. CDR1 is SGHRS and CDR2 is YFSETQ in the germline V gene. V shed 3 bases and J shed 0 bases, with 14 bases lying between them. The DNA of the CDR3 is TGCGCCAGCAGCTCGGGGGTTGGGATGAGCACAGATACGCAGTATTTT. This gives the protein CASSSGVGMSTDTQYF.

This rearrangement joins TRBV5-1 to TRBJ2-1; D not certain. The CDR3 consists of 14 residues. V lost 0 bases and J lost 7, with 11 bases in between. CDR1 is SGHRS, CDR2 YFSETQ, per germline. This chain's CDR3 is CASSLAPSGNEQFF. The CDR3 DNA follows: TGCGCCAGCAGCTTGGCCCCATCCGGGAATGAGCAGTTCTTC. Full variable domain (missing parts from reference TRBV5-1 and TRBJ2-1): KAGVTQTPRYLIKTRGQQVTLSCSPISGHRSVSWYQQTPGQGLQFLFEYFSETQRNKGNFPGRFSGRQFSNSRSEMNVSTLELGDSALYLCASSLAPSGNEQFFGPGTRLTVL.

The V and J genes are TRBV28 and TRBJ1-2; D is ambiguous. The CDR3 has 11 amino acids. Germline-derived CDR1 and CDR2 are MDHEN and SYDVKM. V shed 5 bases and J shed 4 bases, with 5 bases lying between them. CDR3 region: CASSHSYGYTF. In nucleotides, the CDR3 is TGTGCCAGCAGTCACAGCTATGGCTACACCTTC.

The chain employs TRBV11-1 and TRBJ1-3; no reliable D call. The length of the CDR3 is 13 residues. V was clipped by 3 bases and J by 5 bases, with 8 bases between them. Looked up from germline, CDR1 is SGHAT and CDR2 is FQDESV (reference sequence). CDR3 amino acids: CASSFQRRNTIYF. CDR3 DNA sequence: TGTGCCAGCAGCTTCCAACGAAGAAACACCATATATTTT.

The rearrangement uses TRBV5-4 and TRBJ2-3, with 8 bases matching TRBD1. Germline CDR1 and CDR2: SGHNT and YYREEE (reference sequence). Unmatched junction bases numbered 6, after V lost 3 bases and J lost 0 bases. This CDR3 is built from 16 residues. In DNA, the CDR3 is TGTGCCAGCAGCTCGGACAGGGTGAGGAGCACAGATACGCAGTATTTT. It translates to CASSSDRVRSTDTQYF.

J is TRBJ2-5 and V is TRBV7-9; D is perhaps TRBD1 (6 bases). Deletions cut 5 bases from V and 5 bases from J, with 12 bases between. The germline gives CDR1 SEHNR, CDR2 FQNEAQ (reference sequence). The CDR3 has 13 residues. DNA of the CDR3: TGTGCCAGCAGCGTGCAGGGGTGGGAGACCCAGTACTTC. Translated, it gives CASSVQGWETQYF.